A single sample is the source of the 9 T cell receptor beta chains below, sequenced in a study of cytomegalovirus exposure and HLA in healthy donors. Primers for the PCR totalled 60 Vbeta and 13 Jbeta. Measured with immunoSEQ multiplex PCR; TCRdb has only the in-frame clones, and not every one. The data show fewer than 200,000 clones, 75% to 85% seen once. The sequenced sample consisted of PBMCs. These receptors all come from a woman between 18 and 29 years old in good health and CMV-seropositive.

This chain connects TRBV7-2 to TRBJ1-3, with D perhaps matching TRBD1 (5 bases). Germline V gene lookup returns CDR1 SGHTA and CDR2 FQGNSA. Trimming stripped 6 bases from V and 0 bases from J, with 15 bases between. CDR3 length: 16 amino acids. The CDR3, as DNA: TGTGCCAGCAGTTTGACAGTACCCTCCTCTGGAAACACCATATATTTT. Protein: CASSLTVPSSGNTIYF.

V and J are TRBV2 and TRBJ2-5, with 7 positions matching TRBD1. In germline, CDR1 is SNHLY, CDR2 FYNNEI. The V gene end was trimmed by 7 bases and the J gene end by 5 bases; junction bases not matched to a gene: 4. The CDR3 has 12 residues. The CDR3 protein is CASTGRGETQYF. Written as DNA, the CDR3 is TGTGCCAGCACGGGCAGGGGGGAGACCCAGTACTTC.

The rearrangement uses TRBV9 and TRBJ1-5; D uncertain. The CDR3 sequence is 13 residues long. Germline V CDR1 and CDR2: SGDLS, YYNGEE. Trimming removed 4 bases at V and 0 bases at J, with 5 bases between. The CDR3 region has the DNA TGTGCCAGCAGCCTAAATAGCAATCAGCCCCAGCATTTT. It specifies CASSLNSNQPQHF.

The CDR3 loop is CASTQLRDSFSGANVLTF. The CDR3 nucleotides read TGTGCCAGCACCCAACTCCGGGACAGTTTCTCTGGGGCCAACGTCCTGACTTTC. The chain employs TRBV11-2 and TRBJ2-6; 7 positions agree with TRBD1. The germline V gene has CDR1 SGHAT and CDR2 FQNNGV. V lost 7 bases, J lost 0 bases, and 12 bases stayed unmatched. The CDR3 sequence is 18 residues long.

The genes are TRBV25-1 and TRBJ1-1, with TRBD1 as a possible D gene (6 bases). The CDR3 runs to 14 residues. With 3 bases removed from V and 4 bases from J, the gap between germline ends came to 12 bases. Germline CDR1 reads MGHDK; CDR2 reads SYGVNS. As DNA, the CDR3 is TGTGCCAGCAGTGAGATGAGGGGGAGCACTGAAGCTTTCTTT. This translates into CASSEMRGSTEAFF.

This clone was seen a few times. CDR3 region: CASSFYGENTGELFF. CDR3 bases: TGCGCCAGCAGCTTTTACGGGGAAAACACCGGGGAGCTGTTTTTT. This chain joins TRBV5-1 and TRBJ2-2; tentatively, D is TRBD2 (5 bases). V was pared by 2 bases and J by 2 bases, with 10 bases between. The CDR3 length is 15 residues. Germline V CDR1 and CDR2: SGHRS, YFSETQ.

The chain combines TRBV29-1 with TRBJ2-3; 7 nucleotides agree with TRBD1. The CDR3 length is 16 residues. The V gene's germline CDR1 is SQVTM and CDR2 ANQGSEA. The ends lost 4 bases at V and 0 bases at J; junction bases unmatched: 10. The CDR3 nucleotides are TGCAGCGTTGTTTATAGGGACAGCCCTAGCACAGATACGCAGTATTTT. This encodes CSVVYRDSPSTDTQYF.

This sequence joins TRBV6-5 and TRBJ2-2; 8 bases align to TRBD1. CDR1 MNHEY and CDR2 SVGAGI come from the germline V gene. The CDR3 contains 15 residues. V lost 6 bases to trimming and J lost 5 bases; unmatched junction nucleotides: 8. The CDR3 loop reads CASRDPGQATGELFF. The CDR3 nucleotides are TGTGCCAGCAGGGATCCGGGACAGGCTACCGGGGAGCTGTTTTTT.

V and J are TRBV7-9 and TRBJ2-7; 8 bases map to TRBD1. Germline V gives CDR1 SEHNR, CDR2 FQNEAQ (reference sequence). The CDR3 contains 14 residues. J lost 5 bases, V lost 4 bases, and 7 bases had no gene match. The CDR3 spells CASSSWTGTHEQYF. CDR3 coding DNA: TGTGCCAGCAGCTCATGGACAGGGACCCACGAGCAGTACTTC.